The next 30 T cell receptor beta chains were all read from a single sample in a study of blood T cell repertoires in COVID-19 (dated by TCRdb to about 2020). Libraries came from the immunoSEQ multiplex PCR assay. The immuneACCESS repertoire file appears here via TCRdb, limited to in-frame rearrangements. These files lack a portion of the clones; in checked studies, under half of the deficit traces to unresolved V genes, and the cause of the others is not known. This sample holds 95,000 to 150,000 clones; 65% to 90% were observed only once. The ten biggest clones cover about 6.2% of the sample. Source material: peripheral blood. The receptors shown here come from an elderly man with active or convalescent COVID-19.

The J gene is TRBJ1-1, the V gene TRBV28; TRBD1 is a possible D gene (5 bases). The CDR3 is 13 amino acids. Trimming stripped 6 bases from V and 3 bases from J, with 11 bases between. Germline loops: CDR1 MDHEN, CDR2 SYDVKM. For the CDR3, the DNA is TGTGCCAGCAGGAGGAAGGGGCACACTGAAGCTTTCTTT. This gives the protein CASRRKGHTEAFF.

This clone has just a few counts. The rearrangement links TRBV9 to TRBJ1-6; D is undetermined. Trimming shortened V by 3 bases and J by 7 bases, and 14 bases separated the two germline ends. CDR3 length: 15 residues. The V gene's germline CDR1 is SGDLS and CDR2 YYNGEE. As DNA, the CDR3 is TGTGCCAGCAGCGCGACTCGAACTGAGAATTCACCCCTCCACTTT. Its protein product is CASSATRTENSPLHF.

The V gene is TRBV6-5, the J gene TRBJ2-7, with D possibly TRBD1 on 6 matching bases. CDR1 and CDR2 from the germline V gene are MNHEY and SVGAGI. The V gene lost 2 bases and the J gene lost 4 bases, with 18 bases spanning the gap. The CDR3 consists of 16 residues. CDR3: CASSYHLPRDTYEQYF. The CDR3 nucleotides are TGTGCCAGCAGTTACCACCTCCCCCGGGACACGTACGAGCAGTACTTC.

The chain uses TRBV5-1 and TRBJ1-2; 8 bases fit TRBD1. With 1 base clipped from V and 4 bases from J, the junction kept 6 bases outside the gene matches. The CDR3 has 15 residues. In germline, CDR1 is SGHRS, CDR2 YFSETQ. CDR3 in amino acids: CASSLQRDRPYGYTF. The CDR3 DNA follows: TGCGCCAGCAGCTTGCAACGGGACAGGCCCTATGGCTACACCTTC.

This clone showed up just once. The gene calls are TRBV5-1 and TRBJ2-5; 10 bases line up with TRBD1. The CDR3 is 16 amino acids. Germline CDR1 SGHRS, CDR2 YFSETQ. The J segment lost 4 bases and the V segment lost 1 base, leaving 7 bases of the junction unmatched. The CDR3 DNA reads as TGCGCCAGCAGCTTGTTCGGACAGGGGGGAGGAGAGACCCAGTACTTC. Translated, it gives CASSLFGQGGGETQYF. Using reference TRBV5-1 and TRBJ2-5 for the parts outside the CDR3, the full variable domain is KAGVTQTPRYLIKTRGQQVTLSCSPISGHRSVSWYQQTPGQGLQFLFEYFSETQRNKGNFPGRFSGRQFSNSRSEMNVSTLELGDSALYLCASSLFGQGGGETQYFGPGTRLLVL.

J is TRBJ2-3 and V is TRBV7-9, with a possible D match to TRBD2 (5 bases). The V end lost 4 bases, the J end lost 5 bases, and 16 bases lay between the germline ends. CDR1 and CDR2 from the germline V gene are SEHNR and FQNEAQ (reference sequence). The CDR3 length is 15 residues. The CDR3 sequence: CASSSRLSAGDTQYF. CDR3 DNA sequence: TGTGCCAGCAGCTCCCGACTAAGCGCAGGAGATACGCAGTATTTT.

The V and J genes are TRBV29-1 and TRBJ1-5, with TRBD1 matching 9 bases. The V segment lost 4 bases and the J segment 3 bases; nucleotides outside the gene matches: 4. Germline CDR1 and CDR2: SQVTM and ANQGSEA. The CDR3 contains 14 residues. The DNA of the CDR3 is TGCAGCGTTGGGACAGGGGAGGCCAATCAGCCCCAGCATTTT. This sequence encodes CSVGTGEANQPQHF. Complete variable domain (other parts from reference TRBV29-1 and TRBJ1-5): SAVISQKPSRDICQRGTSLTIQCQVDSQVTMMFWYRQQPGQSLTLIATANQGSEATYESGFVIDKFPISRPNLTFSTLTVSNMSPEDSSIYLCSVGTGEANQPQHFGDGTRLSIL.

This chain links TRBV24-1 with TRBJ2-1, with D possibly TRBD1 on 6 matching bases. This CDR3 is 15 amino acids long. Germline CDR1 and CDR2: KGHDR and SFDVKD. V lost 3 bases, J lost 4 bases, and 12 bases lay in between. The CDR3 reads CATSDGTPGYNEQFF. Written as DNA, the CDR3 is TGTGCCACCAGTGATGGGACACCCGGATACAATGAGCAGTTCTTC.

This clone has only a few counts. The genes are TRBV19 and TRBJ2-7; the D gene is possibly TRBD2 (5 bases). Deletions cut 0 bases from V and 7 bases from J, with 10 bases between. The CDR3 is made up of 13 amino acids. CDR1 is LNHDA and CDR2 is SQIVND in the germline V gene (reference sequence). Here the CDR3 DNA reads TGTGCCAGTAGTATAGAAACAACTAGAGAGCAGTACTTC. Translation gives CASSIETTREQYF.

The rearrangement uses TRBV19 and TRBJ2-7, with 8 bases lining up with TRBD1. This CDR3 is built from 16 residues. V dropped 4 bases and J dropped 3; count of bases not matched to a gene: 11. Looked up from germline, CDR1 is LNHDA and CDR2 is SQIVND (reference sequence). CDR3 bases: TGTGCCAGTAGTACCCGGGACAGGCCTCCCTACTACGAGCAGTACTTC. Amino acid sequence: CASSTRDRPPYYEQYF.

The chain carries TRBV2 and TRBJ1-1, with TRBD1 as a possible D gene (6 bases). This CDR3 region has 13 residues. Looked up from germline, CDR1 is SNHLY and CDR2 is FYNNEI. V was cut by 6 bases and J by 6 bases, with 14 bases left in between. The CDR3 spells CASRVTGSAEAFF. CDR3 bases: TGTGCCAGCAGAGTAACAGGGTCCGCTGAAGCTTTCTTT.

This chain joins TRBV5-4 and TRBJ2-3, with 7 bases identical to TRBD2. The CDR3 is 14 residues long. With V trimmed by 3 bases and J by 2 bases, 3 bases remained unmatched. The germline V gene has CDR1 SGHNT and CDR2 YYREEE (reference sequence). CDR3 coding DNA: TGTGCCAGCAGCTCAGCGGGGACCACAGATACGCAGTATTTT. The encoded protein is CASSSAGTTDTQYF.

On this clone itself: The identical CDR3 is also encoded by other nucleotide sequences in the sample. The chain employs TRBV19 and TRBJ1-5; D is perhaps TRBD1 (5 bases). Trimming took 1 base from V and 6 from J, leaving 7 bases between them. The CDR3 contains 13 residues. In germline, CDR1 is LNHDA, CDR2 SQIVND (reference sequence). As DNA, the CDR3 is TGTGCCAGTAGTATAGGGGGCGGTCAGCCCCAGCATTTT. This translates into CASSIGGGQPQHF.

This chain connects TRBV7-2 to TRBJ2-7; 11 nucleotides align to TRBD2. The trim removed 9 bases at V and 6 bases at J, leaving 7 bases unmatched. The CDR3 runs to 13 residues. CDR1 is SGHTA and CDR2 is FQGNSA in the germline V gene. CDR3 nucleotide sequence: TGTGCCAGTTCCGACGGACTAGCGGGCGAGCAGTACTTC. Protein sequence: CASSDGLAGEQYF.

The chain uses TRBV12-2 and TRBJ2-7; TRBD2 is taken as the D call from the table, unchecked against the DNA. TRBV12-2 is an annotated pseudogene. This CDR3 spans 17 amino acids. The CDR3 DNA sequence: TGTGCAAGTCGCTTAGGAGAGCGGGAGGTAGTCTCCTACGAGCAGTACTTC. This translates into CASRLGEREVVSYEQYF.

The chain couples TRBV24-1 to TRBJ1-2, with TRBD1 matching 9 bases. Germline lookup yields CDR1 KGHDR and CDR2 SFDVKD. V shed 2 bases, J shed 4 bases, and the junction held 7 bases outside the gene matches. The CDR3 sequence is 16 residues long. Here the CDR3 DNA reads TGTGCCACCAGTGATTCATGGACAGGGGAAATCTATGGCTACACCTTC. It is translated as CATSDSWTGEIYGYTF.

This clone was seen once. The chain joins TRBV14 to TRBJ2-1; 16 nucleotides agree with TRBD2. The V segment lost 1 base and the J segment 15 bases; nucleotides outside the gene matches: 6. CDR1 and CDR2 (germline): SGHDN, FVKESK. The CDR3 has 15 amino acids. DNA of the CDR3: TGTGCCAGCAGCCAAGGAGGGACTAGCGGGGGGGCTGGGTTCTTC. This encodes CASSQGGTSGGAGFF.

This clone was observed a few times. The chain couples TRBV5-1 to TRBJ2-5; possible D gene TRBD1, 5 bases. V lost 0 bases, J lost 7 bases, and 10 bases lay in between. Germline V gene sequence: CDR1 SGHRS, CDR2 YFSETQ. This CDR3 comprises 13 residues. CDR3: CASSLGQGGTQYF. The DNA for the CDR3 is TGCGCCAGCAGCTTGGGCCAGGGCGGGACCCAGTACTTC.

In DNA, the CDR3 is TGTGCCAGCAGTGCAGACAAGAACACTGAAGCTTTCTTT. This encodes CASSADKNTEAFF. The rearrangement links TRBV6-4 to TRBJ1-1; no firm D call. Looked up from germline, CDR1 is MRHNA and CDR2 is SNTAGT. This CDR3 spans 13 amino acids. The V gene lost 4 bases and the J gene lost 1 base, with 7 bases spanning the gap.

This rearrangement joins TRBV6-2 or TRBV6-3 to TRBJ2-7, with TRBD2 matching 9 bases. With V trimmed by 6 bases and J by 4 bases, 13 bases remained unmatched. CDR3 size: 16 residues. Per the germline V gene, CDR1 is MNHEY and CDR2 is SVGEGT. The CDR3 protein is CASSDLGGSGRYEQYF. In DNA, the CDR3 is TGTGCCAGCAGCGACCTCGGGGGTAGCGGGAGATACGAGCAGTACTTC.

The CDR3 reads CASSLEGQNYEQYF. The DNA for the CDR3 is TGCGCCAGCAGCTTGGAGGGGCAGAACTACGAGCAGTACTTC. The chain combines TRBV5-1 with TRBJ2-7, with D possibly TRBD1 on 5 matching bases. In germline, CDR1 is SGHRS, CDR2 YFSETQ. Trimming stripped 0 bases from V and 3 bases from J, with 10 bases between. The CDR3 contains 14 residues.

The CDR3 DNA follows: TGCAGCGGCGGAACAGGTACCTCCTACGAGCAGTACTTC. Protein product: CSGGTGTSYEQYF. This chain connects TRBV29-1 to TRBJ2-7; tentatively, D is TRBD1 (5 bases). Germline CDR1 SQVTM, CDR2 ANQGSEA. V was cut by 7 bases and J by 0 bases, with 13 bases left in between. The length of the CDR3 is 13 residues.

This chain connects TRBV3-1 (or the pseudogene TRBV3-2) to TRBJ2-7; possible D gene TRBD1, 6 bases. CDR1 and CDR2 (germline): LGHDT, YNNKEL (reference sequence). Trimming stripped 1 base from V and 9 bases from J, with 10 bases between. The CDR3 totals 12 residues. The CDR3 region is CASSQATGTQYF. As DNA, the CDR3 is TGTGCCAGCAGCCAAGCTACAGGGACGCAGTACTTC.

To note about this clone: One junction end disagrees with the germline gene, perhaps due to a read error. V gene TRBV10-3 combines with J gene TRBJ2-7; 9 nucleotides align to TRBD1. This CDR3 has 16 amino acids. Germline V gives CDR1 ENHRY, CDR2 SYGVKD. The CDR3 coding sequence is TGTACCATCAGTGAGTCGACGGGACAGGGCCTCTACGAGCAGTACTTC. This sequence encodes CTISESTGQGLYEQYF.

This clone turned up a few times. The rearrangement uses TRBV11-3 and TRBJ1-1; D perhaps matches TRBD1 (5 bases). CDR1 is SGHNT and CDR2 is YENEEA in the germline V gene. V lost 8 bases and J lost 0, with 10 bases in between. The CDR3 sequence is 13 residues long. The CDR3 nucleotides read TGTGCCAGCGCAGACAGACTGAACACTGAAGCTTTCTTT. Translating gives CASADRLNTEAFF.

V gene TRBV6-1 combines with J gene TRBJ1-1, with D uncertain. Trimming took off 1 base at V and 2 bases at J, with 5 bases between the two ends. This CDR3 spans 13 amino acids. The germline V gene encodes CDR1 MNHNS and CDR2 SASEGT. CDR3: CASSEVLNTEAFF. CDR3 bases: TGTGCCAGCAGTGAAGTTCTAAACACTGAAGCTTTCTTT.

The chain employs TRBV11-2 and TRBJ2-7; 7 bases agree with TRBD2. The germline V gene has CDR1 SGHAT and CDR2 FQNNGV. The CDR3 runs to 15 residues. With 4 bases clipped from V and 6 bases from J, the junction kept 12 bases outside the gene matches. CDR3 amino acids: CASSSVRGSGREQYF. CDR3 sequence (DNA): TGTGCCAGCAGCTCGGTCCGCGGGAGCGGTCGCGAGCAGTACTTC. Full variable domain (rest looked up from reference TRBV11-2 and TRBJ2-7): EAGVAQSPRYKIIEKRQSVAFWCNPISGHATLYWYQQILGQGPKLLIQFQNNGVVDDSQLPKDRFSAERLKGVDSTLKIQPAKLEDSAVYLCASSSVRGSGREQYFGPGTRLTVT.

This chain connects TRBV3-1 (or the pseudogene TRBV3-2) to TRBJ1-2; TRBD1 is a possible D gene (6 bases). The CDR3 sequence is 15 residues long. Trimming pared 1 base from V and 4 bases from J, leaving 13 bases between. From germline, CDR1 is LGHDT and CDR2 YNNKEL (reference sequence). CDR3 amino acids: CASSQVLQGTYGYTF. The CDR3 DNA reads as TGTGCCAGCAGCCAAGTCCTACAGGGTACCTATGGCTACACCTTC.

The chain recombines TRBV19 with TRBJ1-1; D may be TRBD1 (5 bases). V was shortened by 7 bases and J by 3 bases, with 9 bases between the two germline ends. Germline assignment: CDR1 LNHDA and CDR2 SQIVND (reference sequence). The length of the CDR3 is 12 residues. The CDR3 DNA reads TGTGCCAGTACAACAGGAGACACTGAAGCTTTCTTT. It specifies CASTTGDTEAFF.

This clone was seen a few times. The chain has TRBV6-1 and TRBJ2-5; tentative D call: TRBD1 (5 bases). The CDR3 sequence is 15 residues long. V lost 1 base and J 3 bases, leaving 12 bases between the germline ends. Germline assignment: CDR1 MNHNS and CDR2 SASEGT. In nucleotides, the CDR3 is TGTGCCAGCAGTGAAGAAGGGCGCAGGGAAGAGACCCAGTACTTC. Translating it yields CASSEEGRREETQYF.